A single sample is the source of the 32 T cell receptor beta chains below, sequenced in a study of cytomegalovirus exposure and HLA in healthy donors (dated by TCRdb to 2016 to 2017). Library preparation was by the immunoSEQ multiplex PCR assay. The multiplex PCR relied on a mix of 60 forward primers for TCR Vbeta segments and 13 reverse primers for TCR Jbeta segments. Imported from immuneACCESS, the table was reduced by TCRdb to in-frame sequences with V and J called. These copies leave out some clones; in studies compared against another copy, an unresolved V gene accounts for under half, and the cause of the remainder is not known. In all, the sample holds some 96,000 clones, and around 64% of those were seen once. The ten largest make up approximately 3% of the sample. Source material: PBMCs. The source is a man in his sixties in good health and CMV-seronegative.

This clone was seen only once. The chain couples TRBV27 to TRBJ1-6; TRBD1 matches 8 bases. This CDR3 region has 17 residues. J was trimmed by 10 bases and V by 6 bases; bases with no gene match: 17. Germline lookup yields CDR1 MNHEY and CDR2 SMNVEV (reference sequence). The CDR3 sequence is CASRGQGAGSGISPLHF. For the CDR3, the DNA is TGTGCCAGCAGGGGGCAGGGGGCCGGATCAGGAATATCACCCCTCCACTTT.

The rearrangement links TRBV19 to TRBJ2-3; 8 nucleotides line up with TRBD1. The germline V gene has CDR1 LNHDA and CDR2 SQIVND (reference sequence). CDR3 length: 17 residues. Germline trimming cut 5 bases from V and 0 bases from J; bases unmatched to any gene: 10. The CDR3 reads CASSSRTGGISTDTQYF. The DNA of the CDR3 is TGTGCCAGTAGTTCTCGAACAGGGGGTATTAGCACAGATACGCAGTATTTT. The variable domain in full, completed from reference TRBV19 and TRBJ2-3, reads DGGITQSPKYLFRKEGQNVTLSCEQNLNHDAMYWYRQDPGQGLRLIYYSQIVNDFQKGDIAEGYSVSREKKESFPLTVTSAQKNPTAFYLCASSSRTGGISTDTQYFGPGTRLTVL.

The chain employs TRBV5-1 and TRBJ2-1; D is possibly TRBD1 (6 bases). The CDR3 is 15 amino acids. V was cut by 4 bases and J by 4 bases, with 15 bases left in between. Germline CDR1 SGHRS, CDR2 YFSETQ. The CDR3 coding sequence is TGCGCCAGCAGCCCCGACAGGATACAATACAATGAGCAGTTCTTC. It encodes CASSPDRIQYNEQFF.

The chain couples TRBV5-1 to TRBJ2-1; 9 bases are a match to TRBD1. With 4 bases clipped from V and 7 bases from J, the junction kept 3 bases outside the gene matches. In germline, CDR1 is SGHRS, CDR2 YFSETQ. The CDR3 spans 13 residues. The CDR3: CASSVTGGNEQFF. The DNA of the CDR3 is TGCGCCAGCAGCGTGACAGGGGGTAATGAGCAGTTCTTC.

The rearrangement links TRBV6-6 to TRBJ1-5; D gene uncertain. V was pared by 3 bases and J by 5 bases, with 14 bases between. The CDR3 contains 15 residues. Germline V gene lookup returns CDR1 MNHNY and CDR2 SVGAGI (reference sequence). The CDR3 DNA follows: TGTGCCAGCAGTTATTCGACGGGAGCGGATCAGCCCCAGCATTTT. This gives the protein CASSYSTGADQPQHF.

This sequence joins TRBV29-1 and TRBJ2-7; 8 bases are shared with TRBD1. CDR1 and CDR2 from the germline V gene are SQVTM and ANQGSEA. The V gene end was trimmed by 5 bases and the J gene end by 6 bases; junction bases not matched to a gene: 12. The CDR3 is 14 amino acids. CDR3 protein: CSVRARDRFREQYF. The CDR3 bases are TGCAGCGTTAGGGCGAGGGACAGGTTCCGCGAGCAGTACTTC.

This sequence joins TRBV7-9 and TRBJ2-5; no reliable D call. V lost 3 bases, J lost 4 bases, and 9 bases lay in between. CDR3 size: 13 residues. CDR1 is SEHNR and CDR2 is FQNEAQ in the germline V gene (reference sequence). The CDR3 here is CASSFRSLETQYF. The CDR3 DNA follows: TGTGCCAGCAGCTTCAGGTCCCTAGAGACCCAGTACTTC.

CDR3 sequence reads: CASRMGSEQYF. The CDR3 coding sequence is TGTGCCAGCAGAATGGGGAGCGAGCAGTACTTC. The rearrangement joins TRBV25-1 to TRBJ2-7; a possible D gene is TRBD2 (5 bases). V gave up 6 bases and J gave up 6 bases, with 9 bases separating them. The CDR3 is made up of 11 amino acids. Germline CDR1 and CDR2: MGHDK and SYGVNS.

The genes are TRBV5-6 and TRBJ2-5; D perhaps matches TRBD2 (6 bases). The DNA end is a closer match to TRBJ2-7, so the J assignment may be wrong. Germline V gene sequence: CDR1 SGHDT, CDR2 YYEEEE. The CDR3 sequence is 17 residues long. In nucleotides, the CDR3 is TGTGCCAGCAGCCATGAAACAGACGGGGTACGGAGGGGCGAGCAGTACTTC. This translates into CASSHETDGVRRGEQYF.

The sample holds a few counts of this clone. This chain uses TRBV7-9 with TRBJ1-1, with a possible D match to TRBD1 (6 bases). This CDR3 has 15 residues. Germline V gene lookup returns CDR1 SEHNR and CDR2 FQNEAQ (reference sequence). Trimming took off 4 bases at V and 2 bases at J, with 14 bases between the two ends. The CDR3 DNA follows: TGTGCCAGCAGCTCGGGACAAAGCTCTAACACTGAAGCTTTCTTT. Protein: CASSSGQSSNTEAFF.

The rearrangement uses TRBV28 and TRBJ1-5; 9 nucleotides align to TRBD1. V trimming: 6 bases; J trimming: 4 bases; junction bases outside the gene matches: 7. Looked up from germline, CDR1 is MDHEN and CDR2 is SYDVKM. The CDR3 sequence is 15 residues long. CDR3 in amino acids: CASRWGQGGNQPQHF. CDR3 DNA: TGTGCCAGCAGATGGGGACAGGGTGGGAATCAGCCCCAGCATTTT.

The J gene is TRBJ2-4, the V gene TRBV2, with TRBD1 matching 10 bases. Germline V gene data show CDR1 as SNHLY and CDR2 as FYNNEI. This CDR3 region has 17 residues. V shed 11 bases, J shed 5 bases, and the junction held 18 bases outside the gene matches. The CDR3 protein is CASHGDRGGSSQNIQYF. CDR3 nucleotide sequence: TGTGCCTCACACGGGGACAGGGGAGGATCTAGCCAAAACATTCAGTACTTC. Supplemented by reference TRBV2 and TRBJ2-4, the full variable domain reads EPEVTQTPSHQVTQMGQEVILRCVPISNHLYFYWYRQILGQKVEFLVSFYNNEISEKSEIFDDQFSVERPDGSNFTLKIRSTKLEDSAMYFCASHGDRGGSSQNIQYFGAGTRLSVL.

The chain uses TRBV2 and TRBJ2-5; D might be TRBD2 (6 bases). Germline V gene sequence: CDR1 SNHLY, CDR2 FYNNEI. The V end lost 1 base, the J end lost 5 bases, and 11 bases lay between the germline ends. The CDR3 length is 14 residues. In DNA, the CDR3 is TGTGCCAGCAGTGAAGACCTGGGGAGGGAGACCCAGTACTTC. Translating gives CASSEDLGRETQYF.

The chain uses TRBV9 and TRBJ2-1; TRBD2 matches at 10 bases. The CDR3 extends over 17 amino acids. With V trimmed by 4 bases and J by 8 bases, 15 bases remained unmatched. Germline CDR1 SGDLS, CDR2 YYNGEE. DNA for the CDR3: TGTGCCAGCAGCCCGGAAGCCGGGACTAGCGTTAGGGATGAGCAGTTCTTC. Translating it yields CASSPEAGTSVRDEQFF.

The V gene is TRBV28, the J gene TRBJ1-3; tentatively, D is TRBD1 (5 bases). CDR3 size: 14 residues. Germline assignment: CDR1 MDHEN and CDR2 SYDVKM. V was pared by 5 bases and J by 4 bases, with 12 bases between. DNA for the CDR3: TGTGCCAGCAGTGTCCAGGGAAGCGGAAACACCATATATTTT. Translation: CASSVQGSGNTIYF.

This chain connects TRBV5-1 to TRBJ2-6; 8 bases align to TRBD2. This CDR3 comprises 15 residues. With 4 bases clipped from V and 0 bases from J, the junction kept 0 bases outside the gene matches. Germline V gene lookup returns CDR1 SGHRS and CDR2 YFSETQ. CDR3 region: CASSSGGSGANVLTF. In nucleotides, the CDR3 is TGCGCCAGCAGCAGCGGGGGCTCTGGGGCCAACGTCCTGACTTTC.

The chain carries TRBV6-1 and TRBJ2-1; a weak D match, TRBD2 (5 bases). In germline, CDR1 is MNHNS, CDR2 SASEGT. V lost 7 bases, J lost 1 base, and 11 bases lay in between. The CDR3 length is 14 residues. The CDR3 loop is CASKTSYSYNEQFF. CDR3 DNA: TGTGCCAGCAAAACTAGTTATTCCTACAATGAGCAGTTCTTC.

The genes are TRBV5-4 and TRBJ2-7; a possible D gene is TRBD2 (6 bases). The germline V gene encodes CDR1 SGHNT and CDR2 YYREEE (reference sequence). Trimming cost V 0 bases and J 3 bases, with 13 bases left between them. The CDR3 extends over 15 amino acids. The CDR3 sequence is CASSLAAGTGYEQYF. The DNA of the CDR3 is TGTGCCAGCAGCTTGGCGGCGGGGACCGGCTACGAGCAGTACTTC.

The chain employs TRBV11-3 and TRBJ1-1; tentatively, D is TRBD1 (6 bases). Per germline, CDR1 SGHNT and CDR2 YENEEA. V was pared by 0 bases and J by 11 bases, with 16 bases between. This CDR3 has 14 amino acids. The CDR3 here is CASSLDRGASKAFF. The CDR3 bases are TGTGCCAGCAGCTTAGATCGGGGGGCGTCAAAGGCTTTCTTT. Together with reference TRBV11-3 and TRBJ1-1, the CDR3 gives the full variable domain: EAGVVQSPRYKIIEKKQPVAFWCNPISGHNTLYWYLQNLGQGPELLIRYENEEAVDDSQLPKDRFSAERLKGVDSTLKIQPAELGDSAVYLCASSLDRGASKAFFGQGTRLTVV.

The chain carries TRBV5-1 and TRBJ2-1; no firm D call. Germline V CDR1 and CDR2: SGHRS, YFSETQ. The CDR3 is 14 residues long. The ends were cut back, 4 bases at V and 7 bases at J, with 15 bases in the middle. The CDR3 DNA reads as TGCGCCAGCAGCCTGGGCGATATTACGAATGAGCAGTTCTTC. It codes for CASSLGDITNEQFF.

The chain couples TRBV6-1 to TRBJ2-2, with TRBD2 matching 9 bases. Germline loops: CDR1 MNHNS, CDR2 SASEGT. The length of the CDR3 is 15 residues. V trimming: 7 bases; J trimming: 7 bases; junction bases outside the gene matches: 10. CDR3 amino acids: CASMPLAGYFGELFF. CDR3 bases: TGTGCCAGCATGCCGCTAGCGGGGTATTTCGGGGAGCTGTTTTTT.

J is TRBJ2-1 and V is TRBV29-1; 12 bases agree with TRBD2. V lost 5 bases, J lost 7 bases, and 6 bases stayed unmatched. Germline lookup yields CDR1 SQVTM and CDR2 ANQGSEA. The CDR3 consists of 14 residues. The CDR3 DNA follows: TGCAGCGTTCTCGGACTAGCGGGAAGGAATGAGCAGTTCTTC. Encoded protein: CSVLGLAGRNEQFF.

This sequence joins TRBV6-1 and TRBJ1-1, with D unresolved. V lost 2 bases and J 1 base, leaving 8 bases between the germline ends. This CDR3 is built from 14 residues. CDR1 is MNHNS and CDR2 is SASEGT in the germline V gene. The CDR3 DNA reads as TGTGCCAGCAGTGAAATGTGGGCGAACACTGAAGCTTTCTTT. It is translated as CASSEMWANTEAFF.

CDR3 sequence (DNA): TGTGCCACCAGCAGCAGAGCAGGAGGGCCCAGAGTCGAGCAGTACTTC. It translates to CATSSRAGGPRVEQYF. The V call is TRBV15, the J call TRBJ2-7, with D perhaps TRBD2 (6 bases). The germline V and J ends were trimmed by 3 bases and 6 bases, with 21 bases remaining between them. Germline V lookup: CDR1 LNHNV, CDR2 YYDKDF (reference sequence). The CDR3 loop spans 16 amino acids.

The chain couples TRBV5-1 to TRBJ2-7; the D gene is possibly TRBD2 (7 bases). Germline V CDR1 and CDR2: SGHRS, YFSETQ. The germline V and J ends were trimmed by 0 bases and 3 bases, with 19 bases remaining between them. The CDR3 is 17 amino acids. The CDR3: CASSLVPGGELNYEQYF. The CDR3 region has the DNA TGCGCCAGCAGCTTGGTACCGGGGGGCGAATTAAACTACGAGCAGTACTTC.

The count of this clone is one. V gene TRBV6-1 combines with J gene TRBJ2-1; TRBD2 matches 8 bases. This CDR3 comprises 15 residues. V dropped 1 base and J dropped 8; count of bases not matched to a gene: 7. In germline, CDR1 is MNHNS, CDR2 SASEGT. This CDR3 reads CASSEGAGGGDEQFF. Here the CDR3 DNA reads TGTGCCAGCAGTGAAGGTGCGGGAGGAGGTGATGAGCAGTTCTTC.

The chain uses TRBV9 and TRBJ1-1, with D perhaps matching TRBD1 (6 bases). Between the trimmed V and J ends, which lost 0 bases and 6 bases, there was a span of 12 bases. Per the germline V gene, CDR1 is SGDLS and CDR2 is YYNGEE. The CDR3 consists of 14 residues. The CDR3: CASSVEARGSEAFF. For the CDR3, the DNA is TGTGCCAGCAGCGTAGAGGCCAGGGGCTCTGAAGCTTTCTTT.

The chain joins TRBV7-2 to TRBJ2-4, with 9 bases fitting TRBD1. This CDR3 is built from 14 residues. Germline lookup yields CDR1 SGHTA and CDR2 FQGNSA. Trimming removed 6 bases from V and 11 bases from J; junction bases left unmatched: 11. The CDR3 DNA follows: TGTGCCAGCAGGGGAGAGGGACAGGGCCGCGTTCAGTACTTC. It is translated as CASRGEGQGRVQYF.

This chain connects TRBV5-6 to TRBJ2-2; 10 nucleotides match TRBD1. The length of the CDR3 is 15 residues. With V trimmed by 4 bases and J by 8 bases, 8 bases remained unmatched. Germline assignment: CDR1 SGHDT and CDR2 YYEEEE. The CDR3 DNA reads TGTGCCAGCAGCCCCGGGACAGGGGAAATGGGGGAGCTGTTTTTT. It encodes CASSPGTGEMGELFF. The whole variable domain, filled in from reference TRBV5-6 and TRBJ2-2, reads DAGVTQSPTHLIKTRGQQVTLRCSPKSGHDTVSWYQQALGQGPQFIFQYYEEEERQRGNFPDRFSGHQFPNYSSELNVNALLLGDSALYLCASSPGTGEMGELFFGEGSRLTVL.

The chain combines TRBV6-1 with TRBJ1-5; D may be TRBD1 (6 bases). This CDR3 spans 16 amino acids. Germline V gene data show CDR1 as MNHNS and CDR2 as SASEGT. V dropped 0 bases and J dropped 6 bases, with 15 bases sitting between them. The DNA for the CDR3 is TGTGCCAGCAGTGAAGCGAGATCAAGGGGGGGTCAGCCCCAGCATTTT. This encodes CASSEARSRGGQPQHF.

The chain joins TRBV6-1 to TRBJ1-1; TRBD1 matches 8 bases. Germline V gene lookup returns CDR1 MNHNS and CDR2 SASEGT. V trimming: 6 bases; J trimming: 4 bases; junction bases outside the gene matches: 7. The length of the CDR3 is 14 residues. The CDR3 coding sequence is TGTGCCAGCAGAGGACACAGGGGGTCCACTGAAGCTTTCTTT. Its protein is CASRGHRGSTEAFF.

The chain recombines TRBV7-8 with TRBJ2-5; the match to TRBD1 covers 8 bases. The CDR3 loop spans 15 amino acids. Looked up from germline, CDR1 is SGHVS and CDR2 is FQNEAQ. Trimming removed 5 bases from V and 5 bases from J; junction bases left unmatched: 10. CDR3 nucleotides: TGTGCCAGCAGCCCGAAAGACAGGGGCATGGAGACCCAGTACTTC. Amino acid sequence: CASSPKDRGMETQYF. The complete variable domain, with remaining parts taken from reference TRBV7-8 and TRBJ2-5, reads GAGVSQSPRYKVAKRGQDVALRCDPISGHVSLFWYQQALGQGPEFLTYFQNEAQLDKSGLPSDRFFAERPEGSVSTLKIQRTQQEDSAVYLCASSPKDRGMETQYFGPGTRLLVL.